This record looks at one TCR beta chain sequence and its context. Its antigen is not identified. Each CDR3 protein gets one entry after TCRdb re-called the reads with MiXCR. This table holds about 900,000 distinct CDR3 sequences, approximately 33% found once. This specimen comes from a study of T cell repertoires in cytomegalovirus infection. Overall study context: Matching HLA type, along with CMV infection, was indicated by public TCR beta signatures.

The study, taken as a whole, reports: Of the TCR beta families, the public ones yielded a cumulative frequency that identified carriers of CMV plus the relevant HLA. The ex vivo response was dominated by HLA-C-restricted CMV-specific TCR beta clonotypes.

Germline assignment: CDR1 MGHDK and CDR2 SYGVNS. The V and J ends lost 7 bases and 0 bases, in that order; junction bases with no gene match: 6. The CDR3 totals 17 residues. J is TRBJ2-1 and V is TRBV25-1; 13 nucleotides line up with TRBD2. This clonotype was sampled from a human donor in good health (CMV status not recorded). Some clones in this sample may be carry-over from other donors' samples. The source material was cultured CD8+ T cells from PBMCs, sampled from culture after CMV antigen stimulation. Written as DNA, the CDR3 is TGTGCCAGCACCTCGACTAGCGGGGGGAGCTCCTACAATGAGCAGTTCTTC. As protein: CASTSTSGGSSYNEQFF.